This T cell receptor beta chain originates from a study of OX40 agonist ivuxolimab in advanced cancers. Assay: immunoSEQ multiplex PCR; the TCRdb copy retains only in-frame clones and omits some. The sample has 50,000 to 65,000 clones, roughly four fifths seen once. Trimming stripped 4 bases from V and 5 bases from J, with 13 bases between. The CDR3 covers 14 residues. Germline V gene sequence: CDR1 MNHNS, CDR2 SASEGT. The chain is built from TRBV6-1 and TRBJ2-3; possibly TRBD2 for D (6 bases). The specimen comprised CD4+ or CD8+ T cells sorted from blood, sampled in a trial of the OX40 agonist ivuxolimab. The TCR sequence derives from an adult with an advanced solid tumor such as melanoma, head and neck, liver or kidney cancer. CDR3 nucleotide sequence: TGTGCCAGCAGTGGACTAGTAGGGCGAGATACGCAGTATTTT. This translates into CASSGLVGRDTQYF.